These 27 T cell receptor beta chains share one sample of origin, sequenced in a study of shared clonotypes between healthy human individuals. Clones were sequenced by immunoSEQ multiplex PCR, and TCRdb holds only the in-frame ones, with some missing. The sample has about 2,500,000 clones; around nine tenths are singletons. The sequencing sample was made of naive CD4+ T cells sorted from blood. Subset of the sample: CD45RA+ positively selected. These receptor sequences come from a man younger than 35 in good health.

V gene TRBV28 combines with J gene TRBJ1-6; weak D call: TRBD1 (5 bases). The CDR3 length is 14 residues. V was clipped by 2 bases and J by 13 bases, with 15 bases between them. In germline, CDR1 is MDHEN, CDR2 SYDVKM. The CDR3 nucleotides read TGTGCCAGCAGTTTAGGGACCCCTTTGAGCCCCCTCCACTTT. Its protein is CASSLGTPLSPLHF.

Concerning this clone: The sample has other DNA sequences that encode this CDR3 too. This chain joins TRBV29-1 and TRBJ2-6; no clear D gene. This CDR3 has 12 amino acids. V was cut by 3 bases and J by 4 bases, with 4 bases left in between. CDR1 and CDR2 (germline): SQVTM, ANQGSEA. The CDR3 protein is CSVESGANVLTF. In nucleotides, the CDR3 is TGCAGCGTTGAGTCCGGGGCCAACGTCCTGACTTTC.

This sequence joins TRBV19 and TRBJ1-4; TRBD1 matches at 7 bases. In germline, CDR1 is LNHDA, CDR2 SQIVND (reference sequence). V shed 8 bases, J shed 10 bases, and the junction held 10 bases outside the gene matches. This CDR3 has 13 amino acids. The CDR3 sequence: CASGDSLTAKLFF. The CDR3 nucleotides read TGTGCCAGTGGGGACAGTCTTACGGCAAAACTGTTTTTT.

The rearrangement links TRBV4-3 to TRBJ2-1; 7 bases are a match to TRBD2. Trimming removed 0 bases from V and 6 bases from J; junction bases left unmatched: 14. CDR3 length: 18 residues. Germline CDR1 and CDR2: LGHNA and YSLEER. The CDR3 region is CASSQDKTSAGWFNEQFF. The CDR3 DNA reads TGCGCCAGCAGCCAAGATAAGACTTCAGCGGGATGGTTCAATGAGCAGTTCTTC.

For this clone: The identical CDR3 is also encoded by other nucleotide sequences in the sample. This chain links TRBV2 with TRBJ1-1; D is unresolved. The CDR3 has 12 amino acids. V dropped 4 bases and J dropped 3 bases, with 6 bases sitting between them. Germline V gene sequence: CDR1 SNHLY, CDR2 FYNNEI. This CDR3 is CASSVGYTEAFF. CDR3 coding DNA: TGTGCCAGCAGTGTAGGGTACACTGAAGCTTTCTTT.

The gene calls are TRBV7-9 and TRBJ2-3; 13 nucleotides line up with TRBD2. The CDR3 contains 16 residues. Trimming removed 5 bases from V and 4 bases from J; junction bases left unmatched: 6. CDR1 is SEHNR, CDR2 FQNEAQ, per germline (reference sequence). This CDR3 is CASSPLAGGIADTQYF. As DNA, the CDR3 is TGTGCCAGCAGCCCACTAGCGGGGGGGATCGCAGATACGCAGTATTTT.

The gene calls are TRBV5-4 and TRBJ2-7; D possibly corresponds to TRBD2 (6 bases). The CDR3 covers 13 residues. CDR1 and CDR2 (germline): SGHNT, YYREEE (reference sequence). V was pared by 1 base and J by 5 bases, with 10 bases between. CDR3 DNA: TGTGCCAGCAGCTTGCAGCAGCGGGACGAGCAGTACTTC. Amino acid sequence: CASSLQQRDEQYF.

Concerning this clone: Other DNA sequences of this sample code for an identical CDR3. The chain links TRBV18 to TRBJ2-7, with no clear D. CDR1 and CDR2 (germline): KGHSH, LQKENI. V lost 1 base, J lost 5 bases, and 3 bases lay in between. CDR3 length: 11 amino acids. CDR3 in amino acids: CASSPQHEQYF. The CDR3 DNA reads TGTGCCAGCTCACCACAACACGAGCAGTACTTC.

The gene calls are TRBV2 and TRBJ2-7, with D possibly being TRBD1 (7 bases). Germline-derived CDR1 and CDR2 are SNHLY and FYNNEI. This CDR3 contains 14 residues. Trimming stripped 0 bases from V and 3 bases from J, with 9 bases between. CDR3 in amino acids: CASSEARGVYEQYF. The CDR3 nucleotides are TGTGCCAGCAGTGAAGCCAGGGGGGTCTACGAGCAGTACTTC. Looking up the rest from reference TRBV2 and TRBJ2-7 gives the full variable domain: EPEVTQTPSHQVTQMGQEVILRCVPISNHLYFYWYRQILGQKVEFLVSFYNNEISEKSEIFDDQFSVERPDGSNFTLKIRSTKLEDSAMYFCASSEARGVYEQYFGPGTRLTVT.

Note on this clone: The sample contains more than one DNA sequence encoding this CDR3. The gene calls are TRBV9 and TRBJ2-7; TRBD2 might be the D (6 bases). This CDR3 contains 14 residues. Germline lookup yields CDR1 SGDLS and CDR2 YYNGEE. Between the trimmed V and J ends, which lost 0 bases and 1 base, there was a span of 8 bases. CDR3 sequence: CASSVGSGSYEQYF. The CDR3 DNA follows: TGTGCCAGCAGCGTAGGTAGCGGATCCTACGAGCAGTACTTC.

The chain links TRBV11-3 to TRBJ2-2, with D perhaps TRBD1 (6 bases). The CDR3 is 16 residues long. Germline V lookup: CDR1 SGHNT, CDR2 YENEEA. The V and J ends lost 2 bases and 3 bases respectively, with 13 bases between them. The CDR3 protein is CASSLSWGRDTGELFF. The DNA of the CDR3 is TGTGCCAGCAGCTTAAGCTGGGGGCGCGACACCGGGGAGCTGTTTTTT.

A remark on this clone: This specimen includes other DNA sequences encoding the same CDR3. The chain couples TRBV10-3 to TRBJ2-3; TRBD2 matches at 10 bases. The CDR3 is 15 amino acids. V gave up 2 bases and J gave up 2 bases; unmatched junction bases: 1. Germline V CDR1 and CDR2: ENHRY, SYGVKD. The CDR3 sequence is CAISEGLADTDTQYF. CDR3 sequence (DNA): TGTGCCATCAGTGAGGGACTAGCGGACACAGATACGCAGTATTTT.

The chain links TRBV6-1 to TRBJ2-7, with 7 bases fitting TRBD1. This CDR3 spans 15 amino acids. CDR1 and CDR2 from the germline V gene are MNHNS and SASEGT. J lost 7 bases, V lost 7 bases, and 16 bases had no gene match. The CDR3 here is CASTALGQFSGEQYF. The CDR3 bases are TGTGCCAGCACCGCCTTGGGACAGTTCTCAGGGGAGCAGTACTTC.

J is TRBJ2-2 and V is TRBV5-4; D is unclear. Per germline, CDR1 SGHNT and CDR2 YYREEE (reference sequence). There are 12 residues in the CDR3. V lost 0 bases, J lost 7 bases, and 4 bases lay in between. The CDR3 is CASSLDRGELFF. CDR3 DNA: TGTGCCAGCAGCTTGGATCGCGGGGAGCTGTTTTTT.

This clone was found once. The chain recombines TRBV9 with TRBJ2-3; D is perhaps TRBD1 or TRBD2 (5 bases each). CDR1 is SGDLS, CDR2 YYNGEE, per germline. The CDR3 totals 15 residues. V lost 2 bases to trimming and J lost 1 base, with 11 bases between them. CDR3 in amino acids: CASSVRDQGTDTQYF. The CDR3 nucleotides read TGTGCCAGCAGCGTTCGGGACCAGGGCACAGATACGCAGTATTTT.

The chain is built from TRBV5-6 and TRBJ1-1; D is undetermined. Between the trimmed V and J ends, which lost 4 bases and 4 bases, there was a span of 11 bases. CDR3 length equals 13 residues. In germline, CDR1 is SGHDT, CDR2 YYEEEE. Written as DNA, the CDR3 is TGTGCCAGCAGCGGTTTTGGAGGCACTGAAGCTTTCTTT. As protein: CASSGFGGTEAFF.

The CDR3 is CASSKAQRGNSPLHF. As DNA, the CDR3 is TGTGCCAGCAGTAAGGCCCAGCGTGGGAATTCACCCCTCCACTTT. The chain uses TRBV6-5 and TRBJ1-6, with D hard to call. Trimming left V 5 bases short and J 7 bases short, with 15 bases between. CDR1 is MNHEY, CDR2 SVGAGI, per germline. There are 15 residues in the CDR3.

This chain links TRBV19 with TRBJ1-5; D not certain. Trimming removed 8 bases from V and 5 bases from J, with 13 bases in between. Germline V gene data show CDR1 as LNHDA and CDR2 as SQIVND (reference sequence). The CDR3 consists of 13 residues. The CDR3 nucleotides read TGTGCCAGTTCGAACCTGCCGGATCAGCCCCAGCATTTT. Protein: CASSNLPDQPQHF.

The chain uses TRBV4-3 and TRBJ2-3; no firm D call. There are 16 residues in the CDR3. The germline V gene encodes CDR1 LGHNA and CDR2 YSLEER. With 0 bases removed from V and 2 bases from J, the gap between germline ends came to 12 bases. The CDR3 DNA reads TGCGCCAGCAGCCAAGACCCCCTGGTTTCCACAGATACGCAGTATTTT. It codes for CASSQDPLVSTDTQYF.

The genes are TRBV11-2 and TRBJ2-7, with a weak D call TRBD1 (6 bases). The CDR3 is made up of 14 amino acids. Trimming stripped 3 bases from V and 2 bases from J, with 11 bases between. CDR1 is SGHAT, CDR2 FQNNGV, per germline. The CDR3 coding sequence is TGTGCCAGCAGCTTGACAACAGGGACCTACGAGCAGTACTTC. Encoded protein: CASSLTTGTYEQYF.

This clone was observed once. The chain couples TRBV6-1 to TRBJ1-1; 8 bases map to TRBD1. Germline V CDR1 and CDR2: MNHNS, SASEGT. The V segment lost 6 bases and the J segment 4 bases; nucleotides outside the gene matches: 10. CDR3 size: 15 residues. In DNA, the CDR3 is TGTGCCAGCAGCCCAGGGGGCGCGGGTATCACTGAAGCTTTCTTT. Amino acids: CASSPGGAGITEAFF.

This rearrangement joins TRBV10-3 to TRBJ2-3; no firm D call. The CDR3 runs to 13 residues. Trimming took 6 bases from V and 5 from J, leaving 12 bases between them. Germline loops: CDR1 ENHRY, CDR2 SYGVKD. The DNA for the CDR3 is TGTGCCATCAGCGCACGCAAGGTAGATACGCAGTATTTT. This encodes CAISARKVDTQYF.

The V and J genes are TRBV15 and TRBJ1-5; TRBD1 agrees at 12 bases. The CDR3 length is 19 residues. Germline V gene sequence: CDR1 LNHNV, CDR2 YYDKDF (reference sequence). The V and J ends lost 0 bases and 2 bases, in that order; junction bases with no gene match: 8. The DNA for the CDR3 is TGTGCCACCAGCAGAGATTTGGGACAGGGGGCGCGAGGCAATCAGCCCCAGCATTTT. Translated: CATSRDLGQGARGNQPQHF.

The count of this clone is one. The V gene is TRBV18, the J gene TRBJ2-7; a weak D match, TRBD2 (5 bases). Trimming left V 6 bases short and J 5 bases short, with 26 bases between. Germline CDR1 reads KGHSH; CDR2 reads LQKENI. The CDR3 contains 17 residues. CDR3: CASSPPTGVGNENEQYF. The CDR3 nucleotides are TGTGCCAGCTCTCCGCCGACCGGGGTTGGCAATGAAAACGAGCAGTACTTC.

The rearrangement uses TRBV27 and TRBJ2-1; 9 positions agree with TRBD2. Germline V gene sequence: CDR1 MNHEY, CDR2 SMNVEV (reference sequence). V was clipped by 9 bases and J by 7 bases; unmatched bases: 7. This CDR3 has 13 amino acids. The CDR3 here is CASKAGGRNEQFF. CDR3 nucleotide sequence: TGTGCCAGTAAGGCGGGAGGGCGGAATGAGCAGTTCTTC.

As concerns this clone: Other nucleotide sequences in the sample specify the same CDR3. The chain carries TRBV6-6 and TRBJ2-7, with D unclear. The CDR3 is made up of 14 amino acids. Per the germline V gene, CDR1 is MNHNY and CDR2 is SVGAGI (reference sequence). V was shortened by 2 bases and J by 0 bases, with 8 bases between the two germline ends. The CDR3: CASSYPDSSYEQYF. DNA of the CDR3: TGTGCCAGCAGTTACCCCGATAGCTCCTACGAGCAGTACTTC.

This sequence joins TRBV5-1 and TRBJ1-4; possibly TRBD1 for D (5 bases). The CDR3 has 14 residues. Germline values: CDR1 SGHRS, CDR2 YFSETQ. The ends were cut back, 4 bases at V and 4 bases at J, with 11 bases in the middle. CDR3 sequence reads: CASSGASLNEKLFF. The CDR3 DNA sequence: TGCGCCAGCAGCGGGGCGTCCCTTAATGAAAAACTGTTTTTT.